The rows below give T cell receptor beta chains drawn from one sample of a study of PD-1 blockade in mismatch repair-deficient tumors. Their target antigens are unknown. Generated by immunoSEQ multiplex PCR, the TCRdb table keeps only in-frame clones and is missing some. The sample contains about 14,000 clones, roughly 84% of which appear only once. The sample here was cells cultured in vitro, taken from a patient treated with pembrolizumab. These receptor sequences come from an adult with mismatch repair-deficient cancer. Each CDR3 is given with its conserved first and last residue. D genes are given only for firm matches. The size entry is marked missing in some rows and otherwise reads once, few, many or a size class.

size,D,V,J,CDR3,DNA
-,-,TRBV5-4,TRBJ2-7,CASSLKAGNPYEQYF,TGTGCCAGCAGCTTGAAGGCTGGCAACCCCTACGAGCAGTACTTC
-,-,TRBV11-1,TRBJ2-7,CASSLGAGIYEQYF,TGTGCCAGCAGCTTAGGGGCAGGGATCTACGAGCAGTACTTC
-,-,TRBV7-3,TRBJ2-2,CASSLGHGPGELFF,TGTGCCAGCAGCTTAGGCCACGGACCCGGGGAGCTGTTTTTT
-,TRBD1,TRBV2,TRBJ1-2,CASSGQAYGYTF,TGTGCCAGCAGCGGACAGGCCTATGGCTACACCTTC
-,-,TRBV2,TRBJ1-3,CASSQGPVSGNTIYF,TGTGCCAGCAGCCAGGGGCCCGTCTCTGGAAACACCATATATTTT
-,TRBD2,TRBV29-1,TRBJ2-1,CSVTSASSYNEQFF,TGCAGCGTGACTAGCGCGAGCTCCTACAATGAGCAGTTCTTC
-,TRBD2,TRBV7-9,TRBJ2-1,CASSWTSGSYNEQFF,TGTGCCAGCAGCTGGACTAGCGGGAGTTACAATGAGCAGTTCTTC
-,-,TRBV6-6,TRBJ1-5,CASSYSSRSNQPQHF,TGTGCCAGCAGTTACTCATCCAGGTCCAATCAGCCCCAGCATTTT
-,TRBD1,TRBV11-1,TRBJ2-7,CASSFGTGGNYEQYF,TGTGCCAGCAGCTTCGGGACAGGGGGTAACTACGAGCAGTACTTC
-,-,TRBV5-1,TRBJ2-3,CASSVDYTDTQYF,TGCGCCAGCAGCGTGGACTACACAGATACGCAGTATTTT
-,TRBD2,TRBV7-7,TRBJ2-7,CASSPDHSGAYEQYF,TGTGCCAGCAGCCCCGACCATAGCGGGGCCTACGAGCAGTACTTC
-,-,TRBV27,TRBJ1-3,CASSYGISGNTIYF,TGTGCCAGCAGTTACGGAATCTCTGGAAACACCATATATTTT
-,-,TRBV5-1,TRBJ2-3,CASTPNGADSDTQYF,TGCGCCAGCACCCCCAACGGCGCCGATTCAGATACGCAGTATTTT
-,-,TRBV5-1,TRBJ1-4,CASSLDPGREKLFF,TGCGCCAGCAGCTTGGACCCGGGGCGAGAAAAACTGTTTTTT
-,TRBD2,TRBV5-1,TRBJ2-1,CASSLLAGEHNEQFF,TGCGCCAGCAGCTTACTAGCGGGAGAACACAATGAGCAGTTCTTC
-,TRBD2,TRBV5-1,TRBJ2-5,CASSLGVGGPQETQYF,TGCGCCAGCAGCTTGGGAGTGGGAGGGCCACAAGAGACCCAGTACTTC
few,-,TRBV9,TRBJ2-2,CASSKSGFTGELFF,TGTGCCAGCAGCAAATCAGGATTTACCGGGGAGCTGTTTTTT
-,-,TRBV11-2,TRBJ2-4,CASRPRVGALGIQYF,TGTGCCAGCAGACCTAGGGTGGGAGCCTTGGGCATTCAGTACTTC
-,-,TRBV4-1,TRBJ1-1,CASSQYDMNTEAFF,TGCGCCAGCAGCCAATACGACATGAACACTGAAGCTTTCTTT
few,-,TRBV2,TRBJ2-5,CASRGAYSPQETQYF,TGTGCCAGCCGGGGGGCCTATTCCCCCCAAGAGACCCAGTACTTC
-,TRBD2,TRBV19,TRBJ2-5,CASSMNPLGLAVQETQYF,TGTGCCAGTAGTATGAATCCGTTGGGGCTAGCGGTCCAAGAGACCCAGTACTTC
few,TRBD1,TRBV2,TRBJ1-2,CASSWDSALYGYTF,TGTGCCAGCAGTTGGGACAGCGCGCTCTATGGCTACACCTTC
-,TRBD2,TRBV7-3,TRBJ2-5,CASSPFAGTSGRETQYF,TGTGCCAGCAGCCCCTTTGCCGGGACTAGCGGGAGGGAGACCCAGTACTTC
-,TRBD2,TRBV11-2,TRBJ2-1,CASSTRLARSYNEQFF,TGTGCCAGCAGCACGAGACTAGCGCGATCCTACAATGAGCAGTTCTTC
-,-,TRBV29-1,TRBJ2-5,CSVRRSSGGEETQYF,TGCAGCGTGCGAAGGAGTAGCGGAGGGGAAGAGACCCAGTACTTC
-,TRBD1,TRBV5-1,TRBJ2-7,CASSFRQGKNEQYF,TGCGCCAGCAGCTTTAGACAGGGGAAAAACGAGCAGTACTTC
-,-,TRBV6-5,TRBJ2-5,CASSYLEQETQYF,TGTGCCAGCAGTTACTTGGAACAAGAGACCCAGTACTTC
-,-,TRBV2,TRBJ1-1,CASVGSMGGEAFF,TGTGCCAGCGTCGGGAGTATGGGCGGTGAAGCTTTCTTT
-,TRBD1,TRBV11-2,TRBJ2-7,CASSLVGDSSYEQYF,TGTGCCAGCAGCTTAGTTGGGGACAGCTCCTACGAGCAGTACTTC
-,TRBD1,TRBV6-6,TRBJ1-1,CASSYSTGWTEAFF,TGTGCCAGCAGTTATTCGACAGGGTGGACTGAAGCTTTCTTT
-,-,TRBV7-2,TRBJ2-7,CASSLTREQVYEQYF,TGTGCCAGCAGCTTAACTCGGGAGCAAGTCTACGAGCAGTACTTC
-,TRBD2,TRBV27,TRBJ2-7,CASSLLRGGDEQYF,TGTGCCAGCAGTTTATTACGGGGGGGCGACGAGCAGTACTTC
-,TRBD1,TRBV18,TRBJ2-7,CASSPPIAGQGALYEQYF,TGTGCCAGCTCACCACCGATAGCGGGACAGGGGGCCCTCTACGAGCAGTACTTC
-,-,TRBV5-1,TRBJ2-4,CASSLASAKNIQYF,TGCGCCAGCAGCTTGGCATCAGCCAAAAACATTCAGTACTTC
-,-,TRBV21-1,TRBJ2-4,CASSKTEKNIQYF,TGTGCCAGCAGCAAAACAGAGAAAAACATTCAGTACTTC
-,-,TRBV27,TRBJ2-1,CASRLVGSSYNEQFF,TGTGCCAGCAGGCTCGTCGGGAGCTCCTACAATGAGCAGTTCTTC
-,-,TRBV6-1,TRBJ1-1,CASSVGTWWAFF,TGTGCCAGCAGTGTTGGGACCTGGTGGGCTTTCTTT
-,-,TRBV19,TRBJ1-1,CASSITENTEAFF,TGTGCCAGTAGTATAACGGAGAACACTGAAGCTTTCTTT
-,TRBD1,TRBV6-1,TRBJ1-3,CASSEQGTGPDVF,TGTGCCAGCAGTGAACAGGGGACAGGTCCGGACGTTTTT
-,-,TRBV7-3,TRBJ1-2,CASSLTFADANTYYGYTF,TGTGCCAGCAGCTTAACGTTCGCGGACGCTAACACATACTATGGCTACACCTTC
few,-,TRBV6-5,TRBJ2-1,CASRNSRGQFF,TGTGCCAGCAGGAACTCTCGAGGGCAGTTCTTC
-,-,TRBV27,TRBJ2-7,CASSPGNRGHEQYF,TGTGCCAGCAGCCCCGGGAATCGGGGCCACGAGCAGTACTTC
-,-,TRBV28,TRBJ2-5,CASRDGFQETQYF,TGTGCCAGCCGGGACGGCTTTCAAGAGACCCAGTACTTC
once,-,TRBV2,TRBJ2-7,CASSGVSYEQYF,TGTGCCAGCAGTGGCGTTAGCTACGAGCAGTACTTC
once,TRBD2,TRBV7-3,TRBJ2-3,CASSLTYTSGSRTDTQYF,TGTGCCAGCAGCTTAACCTATACTAGCGGGAGTCGCACAGATACGCAGTATTTT
-,-,TRBV10-3,TRBJ2-7,CAIMDSDPGEQYF,TGTGCCATCATGGACAGTGACCCCGGCGAGCAGTACTTC
-,-,TRBV2,TRBJ1-2,CASFGIYGYTF,TGTGCCAGCTTCGGGATCTATGGCTACACCTTC
medium-sized,-,TRBV5-4,TRBJ2-7,CASSPLGGEQYF,TGTGCCAGCAGCCCCCTGGGTGGGGAGCAGTACTTC
-,-,TRBV5-4,TRBJ2-3,CASSSSGGSTDTQYF,TGTGCCAGCAGCTCCTCAGGGGGGAGCACAGATACGCAGTATTTT
-,-,TRBV6-6,TRBJ1-1,CASSYVSGTYMTEAFF,TGTGCCAGCAGTTACGTTTCAGGGACGTACATGACTGAAGCTTTCTTT
medium-sized,-,TRBV9,TRBJ1-1,CASSVAAGRGYTEAFF,TGTGCCAGCAGCGTAGCAGCGGGGAGGGGGTACACTGAAGCTTTCTTT
-,TRBD1,TRBV29-1,TRBJ2-1,CSAGTGGNEQFF,TGCAGCGCTGGGACAGGGGGCAATGAGCAGTTCTTC
-,-,TRBV2,TRBJ1-1,CASSWLIRDQGTEAFF,TGTGCCAGCTCCTGGCTAATTAGGGACCAGGGAACTGAAGCTTTCTTT
-,-,TRBV2,TRBJ2-3,CASSEQGTDTQYF,TGTGCCAGCAGTGAACAGGGTACAGATACGCAGTATTTT
-,-,TRBV28,TRBJ2-3,CASSFLARISTDTQYF,TGTGCCAGCAGTTTTCTAGCCCGCATTAGCACAGATACGCAGTATTTT
once,TRBD1,TRBV14,TRBJ2-5,CASSKLQGGQETQYF,TGTGCCAGCAGCAAGCTACAGGGGGGTCAAGAGACCCAGTACTTC
-,-,TRBV4-1,TRBJ2-1,CASSQGGLSAYNEQFF,TGCGCCAGCAGCCAAGGTGGACTTTCCGCCTACAATGAGCAGTTCTTC
-,TRBD2,TRBV5-1,TRBJ2-7,CASSPLAGLNYEQYF,TGCGCCAGCAGCCCTCTAGCGGGCCTGAACTACGAGCAGTACTTC
-,TRBD1,TRBV27,TRBJ2-2,CASSLQGAQLPAGELFF,TGTGCCAGCAGTCTACAGGGGGCCCAACTTCCTGCCGGGGAGCTGTTTTTT
-,-,TRBV28,TRBJ1-2,CASTGYNYGYTF,TGTGCCAGCACGGGCTATAACTATGGCTACACCTTC